This T cell receptor beta chain was identified during a study of control samples from healthy donors and cancer patients. Data came from immunoSEQ multiplex PCR; TCRdb stores just in-frame clones and leaves some out. The sample carries about 80,000 clones, roughly 91% recorded once. This CDR3 has 15 residues. V was clipped by 2 bases and J by 5 bases, with 15 bases between them. CDR1 MNHNS and CDR2 SASEGT come from the germline V gene. The specimen sequenced was blood. The TCR sequence derives from a man in his forties or fifties in good health. The chain is built from TRBV6-1 and TRBJ1-2, with D possibly TRBD1 on 5 matching bases. This chain's CDR3 is CASSETRAGGYGYTF. CDR3 in DNA: TGTGCCAGCAGTGAAACCCGGGCCGGGGGGTATGGCTACACCTTC.